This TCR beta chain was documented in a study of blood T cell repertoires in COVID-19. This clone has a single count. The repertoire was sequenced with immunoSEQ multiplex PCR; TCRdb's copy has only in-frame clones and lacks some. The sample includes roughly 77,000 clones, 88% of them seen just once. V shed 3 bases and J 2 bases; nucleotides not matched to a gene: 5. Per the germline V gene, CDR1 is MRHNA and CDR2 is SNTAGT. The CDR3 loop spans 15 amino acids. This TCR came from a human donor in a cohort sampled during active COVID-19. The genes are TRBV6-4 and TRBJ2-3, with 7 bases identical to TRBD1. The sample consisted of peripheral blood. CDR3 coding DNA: TGTGCCAGCAGTGAACAGACAGGGCACACAGATACGCAGTATTTT. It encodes CASSEQTGHTDTQYF.